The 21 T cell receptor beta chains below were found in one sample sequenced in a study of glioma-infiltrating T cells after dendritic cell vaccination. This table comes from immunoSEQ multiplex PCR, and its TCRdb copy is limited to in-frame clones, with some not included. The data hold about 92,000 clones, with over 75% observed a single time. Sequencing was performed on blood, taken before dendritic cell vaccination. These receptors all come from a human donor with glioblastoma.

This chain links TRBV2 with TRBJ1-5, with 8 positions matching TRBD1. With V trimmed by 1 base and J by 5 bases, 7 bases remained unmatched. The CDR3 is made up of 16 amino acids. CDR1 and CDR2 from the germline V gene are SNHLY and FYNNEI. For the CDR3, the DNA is TGTGCCAGCAGTGAAGTAGCAGGGGGCGCGTATCAGCCCCAGCATTTT. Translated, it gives CASSEVAGGAYQPQHF.

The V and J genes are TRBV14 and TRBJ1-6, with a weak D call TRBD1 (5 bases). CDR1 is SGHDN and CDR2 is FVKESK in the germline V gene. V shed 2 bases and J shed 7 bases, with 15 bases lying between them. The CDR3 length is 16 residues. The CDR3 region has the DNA TGTGCCAGCAGCCAAAGTCTGGGGCAAGGCAATTCACCCCTCCACTTT. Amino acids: CASSQSLGQGNSPLHF.

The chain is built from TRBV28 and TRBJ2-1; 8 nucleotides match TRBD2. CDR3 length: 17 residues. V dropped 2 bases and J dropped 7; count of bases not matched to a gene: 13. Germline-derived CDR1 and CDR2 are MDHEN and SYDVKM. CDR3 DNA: TGTGCCAGCAGTTTAGTCGCCGGGCTAGCGGGCGCTAATGAGCAGTTCTTC. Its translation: CASSLVAGLAGANEQFF.

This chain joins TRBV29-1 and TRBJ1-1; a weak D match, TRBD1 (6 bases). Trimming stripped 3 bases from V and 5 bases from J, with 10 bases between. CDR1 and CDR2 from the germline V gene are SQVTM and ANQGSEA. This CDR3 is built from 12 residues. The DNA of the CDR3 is TGCAGCGTTGAGCGGCAGGGGACTGAAGCTTTCTTT. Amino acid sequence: CSVERQGTEAFF.

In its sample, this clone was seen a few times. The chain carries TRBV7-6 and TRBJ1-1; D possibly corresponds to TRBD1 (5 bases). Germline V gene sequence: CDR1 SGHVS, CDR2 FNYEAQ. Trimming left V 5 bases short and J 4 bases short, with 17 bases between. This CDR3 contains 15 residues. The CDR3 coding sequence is TGTGCCAGCAGCCCAAAGACAGCACCACTCACTGAAGCTTTCTTT. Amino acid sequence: CASSPKTAPLTEAFF.

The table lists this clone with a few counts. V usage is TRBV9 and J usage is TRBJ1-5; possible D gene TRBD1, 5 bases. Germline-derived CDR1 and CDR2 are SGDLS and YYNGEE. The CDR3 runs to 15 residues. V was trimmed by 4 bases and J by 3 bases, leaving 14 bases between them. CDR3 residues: CASSPTGHTNQPQHF. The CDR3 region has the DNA TGTGCCAGCAGCCCTACAGGACACACCAATCAGCCCCAGCATTTT.

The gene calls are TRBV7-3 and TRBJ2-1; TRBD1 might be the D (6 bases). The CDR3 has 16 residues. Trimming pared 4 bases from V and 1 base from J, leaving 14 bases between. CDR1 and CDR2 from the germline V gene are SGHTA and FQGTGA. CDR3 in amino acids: CASSSTSGTSYNEQFF. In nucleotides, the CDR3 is TGTGCCAGCAGCTCCACCTCCGGGACATCCTACAATGAGCAGTTCTTC. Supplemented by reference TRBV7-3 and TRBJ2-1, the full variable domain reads GAGVSQTPSNKVTEKGKYVELRCDPISGHTALYWYRQSLGQGPEFLIYFQGTGAADDSGLPNDRFFAVRPEGSVSTLKIQRTERGDSAVYLCASSSTSGTSYNEQFFGPGTRLTVL.

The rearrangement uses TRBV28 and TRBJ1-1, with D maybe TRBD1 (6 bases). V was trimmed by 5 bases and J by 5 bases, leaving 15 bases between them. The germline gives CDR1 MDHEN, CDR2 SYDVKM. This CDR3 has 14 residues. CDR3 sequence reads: CASSGGGARTEAFF. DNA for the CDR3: TGTGCCAGCAGTGGAGGGGGGGCCAGGACTGAAGCTTTCTTT.

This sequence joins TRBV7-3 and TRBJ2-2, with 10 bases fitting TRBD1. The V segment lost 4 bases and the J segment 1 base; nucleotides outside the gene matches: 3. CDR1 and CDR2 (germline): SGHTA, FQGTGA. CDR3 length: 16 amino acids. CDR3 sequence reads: CASSSGQGVNTGELFF. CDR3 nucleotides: TGTGCCAGCAGCTCAGGACAGGGGGTGAACACCGGGGAGCTGTTTTTT. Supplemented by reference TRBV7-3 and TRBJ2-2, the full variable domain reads GAGVSQTPSNKVTEKGKYVELRCDPISGHTALYWYRQSLGQGPEFLIYFQGTGAADDSGLPNDRFFAVRPEGSVSTLKIQRTERGDSAVYLCASSSGQGVNTGELFFGEGSRLTVL.

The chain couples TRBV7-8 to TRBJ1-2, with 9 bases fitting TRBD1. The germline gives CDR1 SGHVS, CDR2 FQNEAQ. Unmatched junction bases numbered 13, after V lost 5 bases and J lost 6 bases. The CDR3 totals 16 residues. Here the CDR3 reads CASSERDRERSHGYTF. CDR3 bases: TGTGCCAGCAGCGAACGGGACAGGGAGAGGTCCCATGGCTACACCTTC.

CDR3 DNA sequence: TGTGCCAGCAGCCGGGGTGGGGCGGAGGAAAAACTGTTTTTT. Translated, it gives CASSRGGAEEKLFF. The chain couples TRBV4-2 to TRBJ1-4; D is perhaps TRBD1 (5 bases). Looked up from germline, CDR1 is LGHNA and CDR2 is YNFKEQ. V lost 4 bases, J lost 8 bases, and 14 bases lay in between. The CDR3 extends over 14 amino acids.

The CDR3 DNA follows: TGTGCCAGCAGACCCGACTCGGGCTATGGCTACACCTTC. It specifies CASRPDSGYGYTF. The rearrangement joins TRBV7-9 to TRBJ1-2, with D unclear. CDR3 length: 13 residues. Trimming took off 6 bases at V and 4 bases at J, with 12 bases between the two ends. Germline CDR1 and CDR2: SEHNR and FQNEAQ (reference sequence).

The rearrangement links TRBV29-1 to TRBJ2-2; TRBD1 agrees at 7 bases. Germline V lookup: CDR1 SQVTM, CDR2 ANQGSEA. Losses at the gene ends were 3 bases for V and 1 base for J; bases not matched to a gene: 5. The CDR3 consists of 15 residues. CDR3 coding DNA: TGCAGCGTTGAGGTGGGGGACAGGAACACCGGGGAGCTGTTTTTT. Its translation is CSVEVGDRNTGELFF.

The DNA of the CDR3 is TGTGCCTGGAGTGTGGGTCAGGGCCTGTACAATGAGCAGTTCTTC. Amino acid sequence: CAWSVGQGLYNEQFF. This chain uses TRBV30 with TRBJ2-1; D might be TRBD1 (5 bases). Germline values: CDR1 GTSNPN, CDR2 SVGIG (reference sequence). The CDR3 is 15 amino acids. Trimming removed 0 bases from V and 4 bases from J, with 13 bases in between.

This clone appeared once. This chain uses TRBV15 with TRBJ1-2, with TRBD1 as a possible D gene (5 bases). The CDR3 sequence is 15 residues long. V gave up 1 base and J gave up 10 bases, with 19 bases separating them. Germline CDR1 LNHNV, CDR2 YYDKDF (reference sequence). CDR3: CATSRVVGQGIDYTF. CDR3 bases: TGTGCCACCAGCAGAGTCGTTGGGCAGGGCATCGACTACACCTTC.

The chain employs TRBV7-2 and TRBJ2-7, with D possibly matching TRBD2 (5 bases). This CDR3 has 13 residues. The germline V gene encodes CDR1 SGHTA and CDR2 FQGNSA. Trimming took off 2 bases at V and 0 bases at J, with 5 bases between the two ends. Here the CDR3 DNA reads TGTGCCAGCAGCTTAAGCGGCTCCTACGAGCAGTACTTC. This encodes CASSLSGSYEQYF. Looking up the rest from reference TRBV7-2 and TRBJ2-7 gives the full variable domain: GAGVSQSPSNKVTEKGKDVELRCDPISGHTALYWYRQSLGQGLEFLIYFQGNSAPDKSGLPSDRFSAERTGGSVSTLTIQRTQQEDSAVYLCASSLSGSYEQYFGPGTRLTVT.

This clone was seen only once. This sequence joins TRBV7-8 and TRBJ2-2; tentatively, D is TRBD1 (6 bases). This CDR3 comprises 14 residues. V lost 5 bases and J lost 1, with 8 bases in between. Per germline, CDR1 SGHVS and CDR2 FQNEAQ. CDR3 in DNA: TGTGCCAGCAGCGCACAGGGGAACACCGGGGAGCTGTTTTTT. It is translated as CASSAQGNTGELFF.

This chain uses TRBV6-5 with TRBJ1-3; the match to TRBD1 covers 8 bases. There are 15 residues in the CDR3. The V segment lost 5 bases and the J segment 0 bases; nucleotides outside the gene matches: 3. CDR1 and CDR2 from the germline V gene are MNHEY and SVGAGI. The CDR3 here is CASSGQGNSGNTIYF. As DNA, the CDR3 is TGTGCCAGCAGTGGACAGGGAAACTCTGGAAACACCATATATTTT.

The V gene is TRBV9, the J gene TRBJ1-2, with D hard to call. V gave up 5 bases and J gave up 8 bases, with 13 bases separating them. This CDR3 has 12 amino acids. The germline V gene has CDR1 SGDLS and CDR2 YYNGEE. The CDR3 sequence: CASRVGLGGYTF. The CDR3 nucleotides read TGTGCCAGCAGGGTGGGCCTTGGGGGCTACACCTTC.

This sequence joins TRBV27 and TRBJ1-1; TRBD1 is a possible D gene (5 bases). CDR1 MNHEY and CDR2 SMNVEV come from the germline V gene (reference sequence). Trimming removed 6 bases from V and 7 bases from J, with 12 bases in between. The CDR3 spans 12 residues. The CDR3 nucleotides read TGTGCCAGCAGATCTTGGACACTTGAAGCTTTCTTT. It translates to CASRSWTLEAFF.

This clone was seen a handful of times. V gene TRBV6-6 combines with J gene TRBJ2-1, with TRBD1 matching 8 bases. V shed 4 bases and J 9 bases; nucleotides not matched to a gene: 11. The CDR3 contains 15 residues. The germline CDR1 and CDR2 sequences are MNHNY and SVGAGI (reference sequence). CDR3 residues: CASSSQGEHNGEQFF. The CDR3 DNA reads TGTGCCAGCAGTTCACAGGGGGAACATAATGGTGAGCAGTTCTTC.